Listed below are T cell receptor beta chains from one sample, sequenced in a study of blood T cell repertoires in COVID-19. Clones were sequenced by immunoSEQ multiplex PCR, and TCRdb holds only the in-frame ones, with some missing. The data show tens of thousands of clones, around nine tenths seen once. The sample comprised peripheral blood. All receptors come from a man in his fifties or sixties with acute or convalescent COVID-19. Each CDR3 is given with its conserved first and last residue. Each record gives: J gene, clone size, V gene, D gene, CDR3 protein, CDR3 DNA. A D gene is named only where the DNA matches it firmly. Clone size is stated in some rows and not others, as once, few, many or a class when expanded.

>TRBJ2-6|-|TRBV11-2|-
CASSFGAPSGANVLTF
TGTGCCAGCAGCTTCGGAGCGCCCTCTGGGGCCAACGTCCTGACTTTC
>TRBJ2-1|once|TRBV9|-
CASSVGASPVDEQFF
TGTGCCAGCAGCGTAGGGGCGAGTCCGGTTGATGAGCAGTTCTTC
>TRBJ1-1|few|TRBV6-4|-
CASSDQPGSTEAFF
TGTGCCAGCAGTGACCAGCCTGGGAGCACTGAAGCTTTCTTT
>TRBJ1-1|-|TRBV28|-
CASSLKHLTEAFF
TGTGCCAGCAGTTTAAAACACCTCACTGAAGCTTTCTTT
>TRBJ1-1|-|TRBV27|-
CASSYNRVNTEAFF
TGTGCCAGCAGTTACAACAGGGTGAACACTGAAGCTTTCTTT
>TRBJ1-3|-|TRBV7-8|-
CASSLRDSGNTIYF
TGTGCCAGCAGCCTACGGGACTCTGGAAACACCATATATTTT
>TRBJ2-1|-|TRBV5-1|-
CASSLGAQSSYNEQFF
TGCGCCAGCAGCTTGGGGGCCCAAAGCTCCTACAATGAGCAGTTCTTC
>TRBJ2-1|-|TRBV2|TRBD2
CASSERGSMREGSYEQFF
TGTGCCAGCAGTGAACGGGGATCGATGCGGGAGGGTTCATATGAGCAGTTCTTC
>TRBJ2-5|-|TRBV5-4|-
CASSLGTSQETQYF
TGTGCCAGCAGCTTGGGGACATCACAAGAGACCCAGTACTTC
>TRBJ1-1|-|TRBV19|-
CASSIRKEAGAFF
TGTGCCAGTAGTATAAGGAAAGAGGCGGGGGCTTTCTTT
>TRBJ2-3|-|TRBV2|TRBD1
CASNGQGTDTQYF
TGTGCCAGCAACGGACAGGGGACAGATACGCAGTATTTT
>TRBJ2-3|-|TRBV6-4|-
CASSDSGATTDTQYF
TGTGCCAGCAGTGACTCGGGCGCTACTACAGATACGCAGTATTTT
>TRBJ1-1|few|TRBV5-1|-
CASSPLISGTEAFF
TGCGCCAGCAGCCCGTTGATTTCGGGCACTGAAGCTTTCTTT
>TRBJ2-7|-|TRBV11-2|-
CASSPRQTRTERVGQYF
TGTGCCAGCAGCCCGCGACAGACTCGAACCGAGCGGGTCGGGCAGTACTTC
>TRBJ1-2|-|TRBV7-3|TRBD1
CASSPSGTVYGYTF
TGTGCCAGCAGCCCATCCGGGACAGTTTATGGCTACACCTTC
>TRBJ1-1|-|TRBV29-1|-
CSVEDLTKAFF
TGCAGCGTTGAAGATCTTACAAAAGCTTTCTTT
>TRBJ1-3|-|TRBV5-1|-
CASSPTPGSQTTIYF
TGCGCCAGCAGCCCGACCCCAGGGTCCCAAACAACCATATATTTT
>TRBJ2-5|-|TRBV10-3|TRBD1
CAISPRTGEETQYF
TGTGCCATCAGCCCCCGGACAGGTGAAGAGACCCAGTACTTC
>TRBJ1-1|few|TRBV3-1/TRBV3-2|TRBD1
CASSRTGWDTEAFF
TGTGCCAGCAGTCGGACAGGGTGGGACACTGAAGCTTTCTTT
>TRBJ1-5|-|TRBV4-2|TRBD1
CASSQDPGGVNQPQHF
TGTGCCAGCAGCCAAGATCCAGGGGGCGTCAATCAGCCCCAGCATTTT
>TRBJ1-2|-|TRBV18|TRBD1
CASSKAGTGVNGYTF
TGTGCCAGCTCGAAGGCAGGGACAGGGGTCAATGGCTACACCTTC
>TRBJ1-5|-|TRBV28|-
CASKQSNQPQHF
TGTGCCAGCAAACAAAGCAATCAGCCCCAGCATTTT
>TRBJ2-7|-|TRBV7-9|TRBD2
CASSTGTTFGEQYF
TGTGCCAGCAGCACCGGGACTACCTTCGGCGAGCAGTACTTC
>TRBJ1-2|-|TRBV3-1/TRBV3-2|-
CASSRRDTNYGYTF
TGTGCCAGCAGCCGCCGGGACACCAACTATGGCTACACCTTC
>TRBJ1-1|-|TRBV10-3|-
CAISGAGMNTEAFF
TGTGCCATCAGTGGGGCAGGTATGAACACTGAAGCTTTCTTT
>TRBJ2-3|-|TRBV9|TRBD2
CASSVGAGATDTQYF
TGTGCCAGCAGCGTAGGGGCGGGAGCAACAGATACGCAGTATTTT
>TRBJ1-4|-|TRBV28|-
CASSLLGRGNEKLFF
TGTGCCAGCAGTTTATTGGGCAGGGGAAATGAAAAACTGTTTTTT
>TRBJ2-7|-|TRBV7-3|-
CASGGYKPLWEQYF
TGTGCCAGCGGGGGCTATAAGCCCCTTTGGGAGCAGTACTTC
>TRBJ1-1|-|TRBV6-2/TRBV6-3|-
CASSYSTERAFF
TGTGCCAGCAGTTACTCGACTGAGCGGGCTTTCTTT
>TRBJ1-5|many|TRBV27|-
CAAGRQYSNQPQHF
TGTGCCGCCGGCAGACAGTATAGCAATCAGCCCCAGCATTTT